The 10 T cell receptor beta chains below all came from one sample that was sequenced in a study of cytomegalovirus exposure and HLA in healthy donors. The PCR made use of 60 Vbeta and 13 Jbeta primers. The repertoire was sequenced with immunoSEQ multiplex PCR; TCRdb's copy has only in-frame clones and lacks some. This table has about 160,000 clones, 80% to 85% appearing once. Sequenced material: PBMCs. Receptors were obtained from a woman between 18 and 29 years old in good health and CMV-seronegative.

The sample holds a few counts of this clone. The rearrangement uses TRBV27 and TRBJ2-7; 7 nucleotides align to TRBD2. Germline V gene data show CDR1 as MNHEY and CDR2 as SMNVEV (reference sequence). Germline trimming cut 5 bases from V and 0 bases from J; bases unmatched to any gene: 7. The CDR3 sequence is 15 residues long. The CDR3 coding sequence is TGTGCCAGCAGTCAGGGACTAATTCGCTCCTACGAGCAGTACTTC. As protein: CASSQGLIRSYEQYF.

This clone came up once. The rearrangement uses TRBV7-2 and TRBJ1-1, with D possibly TRBD1 on 6 matching bases. V was cut by 7 bases and J by 0 bases, with 9 bases left in between. The length of the CDR3 is 13 residues. Germline values: CDR1 SGHTA, CDR2 FQGNSA. CDR3 sequence (DNA): TGTGCCAGCACCCGACAGGTGAACACTGAAGCTTTCTTT. Translating gives CASTRQVNTEAFF.

CDR3 nucleotides: TGTGCCAGCAGTAACTTTGGTGAGAACACTGAAGCTTTCTTT. Its protein is CASSNFGENTEAFF. This rearrangement joins TRBV28 to TRBJ1-1; D is unresolved. Germline assignment: CDR1 MDHEN and CDR2 SYDVKM. V lost 5 bases and J 1 base, leaving 11 bases between the germline ends. This CDR3 spans 14 amino acids. Together with reference TRBV28 and TRBJ1-1, the CDR3 gives the full variable domain: DVKVTQSSRYLVKRTGEKVFLECVQDMDHENMFWYRQDPGLGLRLIYFSYDVKMKEKGDIPEGYSVSREKKERFSLILESASTNQTSMYLCASSNFGENTEAFFGQGTRLTVV.

The chain combines TRBV7-6 with TRBJ1-6; 9 positions agree with TRBD1. Germline values: CDR1 SGHVS, CDR2 FNYEAQ. The V gene end was trimmed by 0 bases and the J gene end by 10 bases; junction bases not matched to a gene: 4. The CDR3 contains 15 residues. The CDR3 region has the DNA TGTGCCAGCAGCTTAGCCGGGACAGGGCCATCACCCCTCCACTTT. Residues: CASSLAGTGPSPLHF.

This clone came up once. The genes are TRBV5-1 and TRBJ2-2; TRBD1 aligns across 9 bases. With 1 base clipped from V and 6 bases from J, the junction kept 7 bases outside the gene matches. The CDR3 extends over 16 amino acids. Looked up from germline, CDR1 is SGHRS and CDR2 is YFSETQ. The CDR3, as DNA: TGCGCCAGCAGCTTGCGGATGGGACAGGGCTCCGGGGAGCTGTTTTTT. Its protein product is CASSLRMGQGSGELFF.

Only one count was recorded for this clone. The chain has TRBV6-1 and TRBJ1-3, with D unresolved. The CDR3 is 15 amino acids. Between the trimmed V and J ends, which lost 5 bases and 2 bases, there was a span of 13 bases. Germline V lookup: CDR1 MNHNS, CDR2 SASEGT. The CDR3 nucleotides are TGTGCCAGCAGTACTTGGGAGCACGCTGGAAACACCATATATTTT. It codes for CASSTWEHAGNTIYF.

The genes are TRBV19 and TRBJ1-6, with D hard to call. Trimming removed 4 bases from V and 7 bases from J, with 5 bases in between. Looked up from germline, CDR1 is LNHDA and CDR2 is SQIVND (reference sequence). This CDR3 has 12 residues. The CDR3, as DNA: TGTGCCAGTAGTAATCAGAATTCACCCCTCCACTTT. Protein: CASSNQNSPLHF.

Only one count was recorded for this clone. V usage is TRBV29-1 and J usage is TRBJ1-2; 9 bases line up with TRBD1. The V gene's germline CDR1 is SQVTM and CDR2 ANQGSEA. The CDR3 covers 12 residues. The ends lost 3 bases at V and 6 bases at J; junction bases unmatched: 2. CDR3 sequence (DNA): TGCAGCGTTGATAGGACAGGGGATGGCTACACCTTC. This sequence encodes CSVDRTGDGYTF.

This sequence joins TRBV6-5 and TRBJ1-6; tentatively, D is TRBD1 (5 bases). The length of the CDR3 is 12 residues. The germline V gene has CDR1 MNHEY and CDR2 SVGAGI. Trimming removed 7 bases at V and 17 bases at J, with 18 bases between. The CDR3 region has the DNA TGTGCCAGCACTTCCTCTCGGGGGTCCATCCACTTT. It yields the protein CASTSSRGSIHF.

This chain uses TRBV7-3 with TRBJ1-2, with TRBD1 as a possible D gene (5 bases). Germline CDR1 is SGHTA and CDR2 is FQGTGA. V lost 10 bases to trimming and J lost 1 base, with 22 bases between them. CDR3 size: 16 residues. The CDR3 here is CATAPTDSDVNYGYTF. CDR3 DNA sequence: TGTGCCACCGCCCCAACCGACAGTGATGTTAACTATGGCTACACCTTC.